This TCR beta chain was captured in a study of T-cell reconstitution after alpha-beta-depleted transplantation in children. The germline V and J ends were trimmed by 3 bases and 5 bases, with 11 bases remaining between them. CDR1 and CDR2 from the germline V gene are DFQATT and SNEGSKA (reference sequence). The CDR3 has 14 residues. This clonotype was recorded many times. Its specificity is unknown. The study's findings and limits: Several hundred expanded graft clones reportedly were the source of alpha-beta T cells about two months after transplant. Newly produced T cells mostly provided counts and TCRbeta diversity after one year, as hyperexpanded clones declined.

A TCRbeta library incorporating unique molecular identifiers was prepared. TCRdb used MiXCR to reprocess the PCR reads, holding one entry per CDR3 protein. Of 580,000 or so distinct CDR3 sequences listed, under 30% are singletons. The source material was PBMCs, mostly from graft donor cells, sampled 360 days after TCRalphabeta/CD19-depleted stem cell transplant. The clonotype was recovered from a boy under two years old who had a stem cell transplant for acute myeloid leukemia, so the T cells may come from the graft donor. The chain has TRBV20-1 and TRBJ1-6; the D is unclear. The CDR3 DNA reads TGCAGTGCTAGCCCGTCGGAGAATAATTCACCCCTCCACTTT. Translation: CSASPSENNSPLHF.